This TCR beta chain stems from a study of Graves' ophthalmopathy and Graves' hyperthyroidism. Findings of the study overall: A 13-signature model separated ophthalmopathy from stable hyperthyroidism, roughly 86% sensitivity, around 79% specificity.

The authors amplified TCR beta CDR3 regions, and they did so from RNA transcripts for repertoire sequencing. First-round RT-PCR employed HTBI primers, with a second-round multiplex PCR after it. TCRdb called the multiplex PCR reads again in MiXCR, with one record for every CDR3 protein. The table has about 220,000 distinct CDR3 sequences, roughly 21% seen once; the top ten hold roughly 42%. This clonotype was observed many times. Its antigen is unidentified. The sample taken for sequencing was peripheral blood. The clonotype originates from a woman in her forties or fifties with Graves' ophthalmopathy.

The CDR3 loop reads CATRDRSNYGYTF. CDR3 nucleotide sequence: TGTGCCACCCGGGACAGATCTAACTATGGCTACACCTTC. This chain uses TRBV27 with TRBJ1-2, with TRBD1 matching over 7 bases. V was pared by 10 bases and J by 0 bases, with 5 bases of the junction left unmatched. Germline V gives CDR1 MNHEY, CDR2 SMNVEV (reference sequence). The CDR3 runs 13 residues.